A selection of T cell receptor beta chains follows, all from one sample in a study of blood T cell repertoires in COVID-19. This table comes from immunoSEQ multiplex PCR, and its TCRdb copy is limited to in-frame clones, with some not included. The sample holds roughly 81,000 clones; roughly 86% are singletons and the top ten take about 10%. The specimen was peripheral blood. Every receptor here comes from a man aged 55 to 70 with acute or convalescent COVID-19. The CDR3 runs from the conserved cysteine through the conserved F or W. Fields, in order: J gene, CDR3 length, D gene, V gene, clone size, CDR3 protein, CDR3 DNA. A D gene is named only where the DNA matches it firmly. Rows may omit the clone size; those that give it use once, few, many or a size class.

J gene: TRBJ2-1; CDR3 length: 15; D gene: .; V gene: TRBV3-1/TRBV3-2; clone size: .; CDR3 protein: CASSRDISSYNEQFF; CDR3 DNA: TGTGCCAGCAGCCGAGACATTAGCTCCTACAATGAGCAGTTCTTC
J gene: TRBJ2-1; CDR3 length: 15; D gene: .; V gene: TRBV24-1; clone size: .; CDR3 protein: CATSESGEAYNEQFF; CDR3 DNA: TGTGCCACCAGTGAATCGGGAGAGGCCTACAATGAGCAGTTCTTC
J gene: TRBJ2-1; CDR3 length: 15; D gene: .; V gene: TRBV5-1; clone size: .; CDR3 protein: CASSSEGASYNEQFF; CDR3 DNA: TGCGCCAGCAGCTCGGAGGGTGCCTCCTACAATGAGCAGTTCTTC
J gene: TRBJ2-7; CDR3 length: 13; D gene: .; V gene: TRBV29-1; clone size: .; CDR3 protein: CSVDAAGSYEQYF; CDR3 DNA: TGCAGCGTCGACGCGGCAGGGTCCTACGAGCAGTACTTC
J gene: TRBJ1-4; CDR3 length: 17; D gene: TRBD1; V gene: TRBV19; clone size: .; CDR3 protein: CASSQGQGASFMEKLFF; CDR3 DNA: TGTGCCAGTAGCCAAGGACAGGGGGCTTCGTTTATGGAAAAACTGTTTTTT
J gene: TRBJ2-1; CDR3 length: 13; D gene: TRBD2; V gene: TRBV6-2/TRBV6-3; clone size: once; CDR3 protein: CASSSLAGDEQFF; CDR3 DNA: TGTGCCAGCAGTTCATTAGCGGGAGATGAGCAGTTCTTC
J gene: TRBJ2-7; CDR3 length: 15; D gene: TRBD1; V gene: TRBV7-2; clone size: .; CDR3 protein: CASSPSRDRDYEQYF; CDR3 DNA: TGTGCCAGCAGCCCCAGCCGGGACAGGGACTACGAGCAGTACTTC
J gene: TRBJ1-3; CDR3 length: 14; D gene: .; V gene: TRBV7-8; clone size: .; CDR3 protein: CASSLINSGNTIYF; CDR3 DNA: TGTGCCAGCAGCTTAATTAACTCTGGAAACACCATATATTTT
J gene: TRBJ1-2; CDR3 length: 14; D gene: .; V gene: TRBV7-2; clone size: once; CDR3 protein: CASSLQGLPAGYTF; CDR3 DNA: TGTGCCAGCAGCTTACAGGGCTTACCCGCTGGCTACACCTTC
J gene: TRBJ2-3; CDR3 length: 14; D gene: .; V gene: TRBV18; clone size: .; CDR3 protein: CASSPSRSTDTQYF; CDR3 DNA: TGTGCCAGCTCACCGAGTAGAAGCACAGATACGCAGTATTTT
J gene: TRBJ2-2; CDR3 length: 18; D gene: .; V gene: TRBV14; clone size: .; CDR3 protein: CASSHKSTRVPNTGELFF; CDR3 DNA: TGTGCCAGCAGCCATAAAAGCACGAGGGTACCGAACACCGGGGAGCTGTTTTTT
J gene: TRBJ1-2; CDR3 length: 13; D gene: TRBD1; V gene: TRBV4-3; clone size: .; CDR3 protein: CASSPAGGYGYTF; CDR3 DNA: TGCGCCAGCAGCCCCGCAGGGGGCTATGGCTACACCTTC
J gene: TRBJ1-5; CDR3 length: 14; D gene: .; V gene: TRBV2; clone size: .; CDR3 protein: CASSDSSSNQPQHF; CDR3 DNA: TGTGCCAGCAGTGATTCGTCTAGCAATCAGCCCCAGCATTTT
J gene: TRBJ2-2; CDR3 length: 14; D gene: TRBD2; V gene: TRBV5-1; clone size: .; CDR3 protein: CASKERGGTGELFF; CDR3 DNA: TGCGCCAGCAAAGAGCGGGGGGGCACCGGGGAGCTGTTTTTT
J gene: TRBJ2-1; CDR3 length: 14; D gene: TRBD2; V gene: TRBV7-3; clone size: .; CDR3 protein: CASSSQRGSPEQFF; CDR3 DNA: TGTGCCAGCAGCTCCCAGCGGGGTAGTCCTGAGCAGTTCTTC
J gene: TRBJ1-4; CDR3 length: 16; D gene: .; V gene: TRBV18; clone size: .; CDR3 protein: CASSPTTAGMGEKLFF; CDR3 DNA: TGTGCCAGCTCACCAACGACAGCGGGGATGGGTGAAAAACTGTTTTTT
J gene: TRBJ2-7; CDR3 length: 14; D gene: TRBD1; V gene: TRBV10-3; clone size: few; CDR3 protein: CAISGQGGLYEQYF; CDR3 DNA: TGTGCCATCAGTGGACAGGGGGGGTTGTACGAGCAGTACTTC
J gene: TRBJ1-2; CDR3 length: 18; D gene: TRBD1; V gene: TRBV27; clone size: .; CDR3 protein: CASSLFAGTGANNYGYTF; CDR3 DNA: TGTGCCAGCAGTTTATTTGCCGGGACAGGGGCGAATAACTATGGCTACACCTTC
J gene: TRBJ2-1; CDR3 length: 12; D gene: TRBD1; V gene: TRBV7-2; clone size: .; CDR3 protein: CASSFRQGFLFF; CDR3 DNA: TGTGCCAGCAGCTTCCGACAGGGTTTTTTGTTCTTC
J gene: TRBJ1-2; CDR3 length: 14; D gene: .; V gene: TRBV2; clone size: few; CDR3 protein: CASKTRTADYGYTF; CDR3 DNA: TGTGCCAGCAAGACGCGGACAGCTGACTATGGCTACACCTTC
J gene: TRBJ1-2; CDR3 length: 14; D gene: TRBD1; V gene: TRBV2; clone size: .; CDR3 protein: CASSTGTGSFGYTF; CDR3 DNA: TGTGCCAGCAGTACCGGGACAGGGTCTTTTGGCTACACCTTC
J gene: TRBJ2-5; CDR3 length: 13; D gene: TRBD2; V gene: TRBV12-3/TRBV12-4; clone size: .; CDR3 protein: CASRGGMVETQYF; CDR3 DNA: TGTGCCAGCCGGGGAGGGATGGTGGAGACCCAGTACTTC
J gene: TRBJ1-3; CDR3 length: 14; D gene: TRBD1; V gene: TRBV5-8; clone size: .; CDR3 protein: CASSFQGAGNTIYF; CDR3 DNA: TGTGCCAGCAGCTTTCAGGGGGCTGGAAACACCATATATTTT
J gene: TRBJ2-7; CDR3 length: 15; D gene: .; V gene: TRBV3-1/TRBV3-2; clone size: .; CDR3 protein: CASSQGRPPAYEQYF; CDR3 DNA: TGTGCCAGCAGCCAAGGGCGGCCCCCCGCCTACGAGCAGTACTTC
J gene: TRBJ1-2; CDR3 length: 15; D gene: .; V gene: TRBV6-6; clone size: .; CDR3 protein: CASTLRRGETYGYTF; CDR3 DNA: TGTGCCAGCACTTTACGGCGGGGGGAAACCTATGGCTACACCTTC
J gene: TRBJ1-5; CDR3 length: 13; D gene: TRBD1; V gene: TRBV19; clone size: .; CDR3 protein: CASSTGQNQPQHF; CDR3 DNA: TGTGCCAGTAGTACGGGACAGAACCAGCCCCAGCATTTT
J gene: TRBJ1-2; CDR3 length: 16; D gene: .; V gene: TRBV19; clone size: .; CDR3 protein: CASSITYGEGMRGYTF; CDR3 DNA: TGTGCCAGTAGTATAACTTATGGGGAGGGGATGCGTGGCTACACCTTC
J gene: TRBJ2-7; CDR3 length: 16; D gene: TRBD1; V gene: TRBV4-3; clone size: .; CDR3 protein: CASSQDRAGGIYEQYF; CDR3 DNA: TGCGCCAGCAGCCAAGATAGGGCAGGGGGCATCTACGAGCAGTACTTC
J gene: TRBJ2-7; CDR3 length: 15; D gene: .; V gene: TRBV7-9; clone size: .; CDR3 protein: CASSLVEGSPYEQYF; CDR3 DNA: TGTGCCAGCAGCTTAGTGGAGGGGTCCCCCTACGAGCAGTACTTC
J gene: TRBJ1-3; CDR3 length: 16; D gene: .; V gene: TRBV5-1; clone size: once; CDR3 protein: CASSYNQRSSGNTIYF; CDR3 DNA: TGCGCCAGCAGCTACAATCAAAGGAGCTCTGGAAACACCATATATTTT
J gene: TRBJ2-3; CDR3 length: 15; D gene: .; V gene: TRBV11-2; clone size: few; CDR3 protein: CASSLGSGSTDTQYF; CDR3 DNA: TGTGCCAGCAGCTTAGGCAGCGGCTCCACAGATACGCAGTATTTT
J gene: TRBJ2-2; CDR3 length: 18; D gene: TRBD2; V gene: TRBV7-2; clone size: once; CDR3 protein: CASSSRGLAGGRTGELFF; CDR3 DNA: TGTGCCAGCAGCTCTCGGGGACTAGCGGGAGGGCGAACCGGGGAGCTGTTTTTT
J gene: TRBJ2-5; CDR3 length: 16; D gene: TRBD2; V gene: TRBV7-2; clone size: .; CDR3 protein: CASSLGSGGGQETQYF; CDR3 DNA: TGTGCCAGCAGCTTAGGTAGCGGGGGGGGCCAAGAGACCCAGTACTTC
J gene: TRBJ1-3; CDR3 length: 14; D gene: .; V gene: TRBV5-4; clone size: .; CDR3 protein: CASSEGLKENTIYF; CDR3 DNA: TGTGCCAGCAGCGAAGGACTGAAGGAGAACACCATATATTTT
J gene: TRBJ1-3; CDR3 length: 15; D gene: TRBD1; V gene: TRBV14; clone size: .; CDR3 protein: CARGTGMIRGNTIYF; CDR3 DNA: TGTGCCAGGGGGACAGGTATGATAAGAGGAAACACCATATATTTT
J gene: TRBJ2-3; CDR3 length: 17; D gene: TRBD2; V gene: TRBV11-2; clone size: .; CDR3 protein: CASSTGTSGSGTDTQYF; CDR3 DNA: TGTGCCAGCAGCACCGGGACTAGCGGGAGTGGGACAGATACGCAGTATTTT
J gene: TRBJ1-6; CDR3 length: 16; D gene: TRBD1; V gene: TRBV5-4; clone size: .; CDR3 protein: CASSRGQGGINSPLHF; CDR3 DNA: TGTGCCAGCAGCCGGGGACAGGGAGGGATTAATTCACCCCTCCACTTT
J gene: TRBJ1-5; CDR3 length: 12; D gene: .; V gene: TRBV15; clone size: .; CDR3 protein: CATSRGVQPQHF; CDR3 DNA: TGTGCCACCAGCAGAGGAGTTCAGCCCCAGCATTTT
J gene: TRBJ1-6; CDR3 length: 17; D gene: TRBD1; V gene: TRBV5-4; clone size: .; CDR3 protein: CASSLGTGGSYNSPLHF; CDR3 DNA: TGTGCCAGCAGCCTCGGGACAGGGGGCTCCTATAATTCACCCCTCCACTTT
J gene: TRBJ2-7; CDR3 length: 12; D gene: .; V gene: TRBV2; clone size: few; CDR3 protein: CATSTGSHEQYF; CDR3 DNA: TGTGCCACCAGTACAGGGAGCCACGAGCAGTACTTC
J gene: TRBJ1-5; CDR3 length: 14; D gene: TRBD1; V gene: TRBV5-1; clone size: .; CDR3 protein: CASSLGQGVQPQHF; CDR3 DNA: TGCGCCAGCAGCTTGGGACAGGGGGTGCAGCCCCAGCATTTT
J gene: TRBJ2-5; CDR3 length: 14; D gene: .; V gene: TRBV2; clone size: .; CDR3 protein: CASTPRGVHETQYF; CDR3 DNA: TGTGCCAGCACTCCCAGGGGGGTGCACGAGACCCAGTACTTC
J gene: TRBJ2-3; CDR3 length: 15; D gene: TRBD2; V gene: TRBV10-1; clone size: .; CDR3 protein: CASSPGLAGADTQYF; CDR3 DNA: TGCGCCAGCAGTCCCGGGTTAGCGGGAGCAGATACGCAGTATTTT
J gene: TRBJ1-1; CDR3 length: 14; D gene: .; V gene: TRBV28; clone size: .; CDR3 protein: CASSLGLQNTEAFF; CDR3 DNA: TGTGCCAGCAGTTTGGGACTGCAGAACACTGAAGCTTTCTTT